This T cell receptor (beta chain) was sequenced for a study of shared clonotypes between healthy human individuals. Study-level findings and limits: Collection of samples was limited to blood; tissue repertoires likely differ.

Turning to this clone: The antigen is not known.

A deep-level run was used for the assay. TCRdb's copy holds only in-frame clones and misses some; the assay was immunoSEQ multiplex PCR. This table holds 2.5 million or so clones, more than 90% found once. V was pared by 4 bases and J by 4 bases, with 16 bases between. The CDR3 has 15 residues. Germline V gives CDR1 KGHSH, CDR2 LQKENI. The V and J genes are TRBV18 and TRBJ1-1; maybe TRBD1 (6 bases). Source material: naive CD4+ T cells sorted from blood. Subset reported: CD45RA+ positively selected. The receptor was derived from a man aged 18 to 29 in good health. CDR3 in amino acids: CASSLGRGHGTEAFF. The CDR3 DNA follows: TGTGCCAGCTCACTAGGAAGGGGACACGGCACTGAAGCTTTCTTT.